This TCR beta chain was sequenced during a study of T-cell memory formation after mild COVID-19. Study background: TCR clusters were mostly confined to one donor each. Whole-study findings and limits: Pre-infection memory already had some responding clones, implying cross-reactive memory joined.

Using its own MiXCR run on the 5' RACE reads, TCRdb lists one record per CDR3 protein. Of 400,000 to 500,000 distinct CDR3 sequences listed, roughly 20% are singletons. This clonotype was found many times. Its matching antigen is unknown. Material for sequencing was PBMCs or a T cell subset sorted from them (not recorded which). The receptor was derived from an adult woman who had mild COVID-19 (a few samples of this study predate the infection). Cell type and time point are not known.

The CDR3 DNA sequence: TGTGCCAGCAGCTCGCCCGGGACCAAATTCCAAGAGACCCAGTACTTC. Translated: CASSSPGTKFQETQYF. The chain couples TRBV7-9 to TRBJ2-5; D tentatively fits TRBD1 or TRBD2 (5 bases each). The CDR3 has 16 amino acids. V was shortened by 4 bases and J by 1 base, with 16 bases between the two germline ends. Germline loops: CDR1 SEHNR, CDR2 FQNEAQ (reference sequence).